This TCR beta chain was recovered during a study of cytomegalovirus exposure and HLA in healthy donors. CDR1 and CDR2 (germline): LGHNA, YSLEER. The CDR3 is 15 amino acids. The V gene end was trimmed by 3 bases and the J gene end by 3 bases; junction bases not matched to a gene: 5. Donors in the study were healthy people who gave bone marrow. PCR involved 60 Vbeta and 13 Jbeta primers. Method: immunoSEQ multiplex PCR; TCRdb's copy keeps in-frame clones and lacks some. Seen here are about 94,000 clones, roughly 79% observed once, and the top ten hold 3.5% to 4%. This clone was seen a single time. Its specificity is not known. Study-level points and caveats: Analysis was carried out at a later point, and it linked a missense DCLRE1C variant to TCR beta V- and J-gene trimming. Rare TCR sequences predominated, though certain public TCRs were found in many donors.

Sequencing was done on a sample of PBMCs. This TCR derives from a woman in her thirties or forties in good health and CMV-seronegative. The chain carries TRBV4-3 and TRBJ2-7; 10 bases align to TRBD1. Written as DNA, the CDR3 is TGCGCCAGCAGCCACGACAGGGGGCGCTTCTACGAGCAGTACTTC. Encoded protein: CASSHDRGRFYEQYF.